The next 16 T cell receptor beta chains were all read from a single sample in a study of radiotherapy plus CTLA-4 blockade in lung cancer. The method was immunoSEQ multiplex PCR; TCRdb's version includes in-frame clones alone and lacks a portion of them. There are some 90,000 clones in the sample; less than 90% occur only once, and 0.82% lies in the top ten. The sequences come from peripheral blood, collected from a patient treated with radiotherapy plus ipilimumab. The source of these receptors is a human donor with non-small cell lung cancer who had stable disease on radiotherapy plus ipilimumab.

The V and J genes are TRBV29-1 and TRBJ2-1, with D unclear. Germline loops: CDR1 SQVTM, CDR2 ANQGSEA. The CDR3 contains 11 residues. Between the trimmed V and J ends, which lost 0 bases and 12 bases, there was a span of 9 bases. Here the CDR3 DNA reads TGCAGCGTTGAAGAGGTAGCAGGGCAGTTCTTC. This translates into CSVEEVAGQFF.

The chain recombines TRBV25-1 with TRBJ1-2, with 10 positions matching TRBD1. V lost 3 bases to trimming and J lost 2 bases; unmatched junction nucleotides: 6. The CDR3 is 16 residues long. Per germline, CDR1 MGHDK and CDR2 SYGVNS. The CDR3 spells CASSDNRDRGNYGYTF. CDR3 DNA sequence: TGTGCCAGCAGTGATAACCGGGACAGGGGCAACTATGGCTACACCTTC.

V gene TRBV25-1 combines with J gene TRBJ2-7; D not resolved. The V and J ends lost 7 bases and 4 bases respectively, with 5 bases between them. This CDR3 contains 10 residues. Germline V gives CDR1 MGHDK, CDR2 SYGVNS. In DNA, the CDR3 is TGTGCCAGCACCTTATACGAGCAGTACTTC. Encoded protein: CASTLYEQYF.

The chain joins TRBV14 to TRBJ2-5; 9 nucleotides align to TRBD1. Trimming cost V 2 bases and J 5 bases; bases outside gene matches: 6. Germline V gene lookup returns CDR1 SGHDN and CDR2 FVKESK. The CDR3 runs to 15 residues. The CDR3 is CASSQWTGEGETQYF. The CDR3 DNA follows: TGTGCCAGCAGCCAATGGACAGGGGAAGGGGAGACCCAGTACTTC.

This clone appeared a single time. This chain links TRBV20-1 with TRBJ2-1, with D maybe TRBD2 (7 bases). CDR1 and CDR2 (germline): DFQATT, SNEGSKA (reference sequence). The CDR3 extends over 11 amino acids. Here the CDR3 reads CSWRGLDEQFF. The CDR3 coding sequence is TGCAGCTGGCGGGGGCTGGATGAGCAGTTCTTC.

The J gene is TRBJ2-1, the V gene TRBV27, with unresolved D. CDR1 and CDR2 (germline): MNHEY, SMNVEV (reference sequence). CDR3 length: 13 amino acids. The V gene lost 6 bases and the J gene lost 2 bases, with 8 bases spanning the gap. The CDR3, as DNA: TGTGCCAGCAGATTCCGGACCTACAATGAGCAGTTCTTC. Translated, it gives CASRFRTYNEQFF.

This clone was counted between two and nine times. The chain employs TRBV19 and TRBJ1-2; no clear D. The V gene lost 3 bases and the J gene lost 1 base, with 9 bases spanning the gap. Looked up from germline, CDR1 is LNHDA and CDR2 is SQIVND (reference sequence). CDR3 length equals 14 residues. DNA for the CDR3: TGTGCCAGTAGTATCCCCAGCGTTAACTATGGCTACACCTTC. The encoded protein is CASSIPSVNYGYTF.

This chain links TRBV7-9 with TRBJ2-7; 10 nucleotides line up with TRBD2. Germline CDR1 reads SEHNR; CDR2 reads FQNEAQ (reference sequence). This CDR3 contains 11 residues. V trimming: 8 bases; J trimming: 12 bases; junction bases outside the gene matches: 7. The CDR3, as DNA: TGTGCCAGCGCCGGACTAGCGGTTTGGTACTTC. Amino acid sequence: CASAGLAVWYF.

This chain uses TRBV5-1 with TRBJ1-2; D remains ambiguous. Trimming left V 6 bases short and J 7 bases short, with 16 bases between. Germline CDR1 reads SGHRS; CDR2 reads YFSETQ. The CDR3 loop spans 13 amino acids. DNA of the CDR3: TGCGCCAGCACCTCCATCGGGGTCGGTGGCTACACCTTC. It encodes CASTSIGVGGYTF. Combining the CDR3 with reference TRBV5-1 and TRBJ1-2 gives the whole variable domain KAGVTQTPRYLIKTRGQQVTLSCSPISGHRSVSWYQQTPGQGLQFLFEYFSETQRNKGNFPGRFSGRQFSNSRSEMNVSTLELGDSALYLCASTSIGVGGYTFGSGTRLTVV.

The chain is built from TRBV10-2 and TRBJ1-6; a weak D match, TRBD1 (6 bases). The CDR3 covers 18 residues. V was pared by 2 bases and J by 6 bases, with 20 bases between. Germline V CDR1 and CDR2: WSHSY, SAAADI. The CDR3 region is CASSEKGGGGISNSPLHF. In DNA, the CDR3 is TGCGCCAGCAGTGAGAAGGGCGGCGGGGGCATCTCTAATTCACCCCTCCACTTT.

Regarding this clone: The sample holds other DNA sequences that translate to the same CDR3. This chain links TRBV9 with TRBJ1-1; 7 nucleotides align to TRBD1. The germline gives CDR1 SGDLS, CDR2 YYNGEE. V shed 4 bases, J shed 3 bases, and the junction held 6 bases outside the gene matches. The length of the CDR3 is 14 residues. This CDR3 is CASSFYDRDTEAFF. The CDR3 coding sequence is TGTGCCAGCAGCTTCTACGACAGGGACACTGAAGCTTTCTTT. Variable domain in full (rest from reference TRBV9 and TRBJ1-1): DSGVTQTPKHLITATGQRVTLRCSPRSGDLSVYWYQQSLDQGLQFLIQYYNGEERAKGNILERFSAQQFPDLHSELNLSSLELGDSALYFCASSFYDRDTEAFFGQGTRLTVV.

J is TRBJ1-1 and V is TRBV28; D uncertain. The germline V gene has CDR1 MDHEN and CDR2 SYDVKM. The CDR3 has 13 residues. V lost 8 bases and J 0 bases, leaving 10 bases between the germline ends. CDR3 nucleotides: TGTGCCAGCTTGGTCAGGATGAACACTGAAGCTTTCTTT. Residues: CASLVRMNTEAFF.

A word on this clone: At one boundary the junction diverges from the germline segment, which might be a read error. V usage is TRBV30 and J usage is TRBJ2-2, with D possibly matching TRBD2 (7 bases). CDR1 is GTSNPN and CDR2 is SVGIG in the germline V gene (reference sequence). The CDR3 sequence is 15 residues long. The CDR3 DNA reads TGTGCCTGGAGAGGATTCCTTGGGGGGGGCGGGCAGCTGTTTTTT. Its translation: CAWRGFLGGGGQLFF.

V is TRBV6-1 and J is TRBJ1-5, with D maybe TRBD1 (6 bases). CDR3 length: 16 residues. Germline loops: CDR1 MNHNS, CDR2 SASEGT. Trimming removed 3 bases at V and 5 bases at J, with 17 bases between. The CDR3 spells CASSDLGGAPDQPQHF. Written as DNA, the CDR3 is TGTGCCAGCAGTGATCTTGGGGGGGCCCCTGATCAGCCCCAGCATTTT.

V is TRBV18 and J is TRBJ2-5, with 8 bases aligning to TRBD2. The CDR3 extends over 16 amino acids. Per germline, CDR1 KGHSH and CDR2 LQKENI. V lost 0 bases to trimming and J lost 1 base; unmatched junction nucleotides: 4. The CDR3: CASSPPGGGLQETQYF. In DNA form, the CDR3 reads TGTGCCAGCTCACCACCGGGCGGGGGGCTCCAAGAGACCCAGTACTTC.

The chain employs TRBV5-1 and TRBJ2-1; 7 nucleotides align to TRBD2. After removal of 0 bases from V and 2 bases from J, the junction contained 2 bases not matched to a gene. CDR1 is SGHRS, CDR2 YFSETQ, per germline. CDR3 size: 15 residues. The CDR3 bases are TGCGCCAGCAGCTTGGTCGCGGGAGCCTACAATGAGCAGTTCTTC. Protein: CASSLVAGAYNEQFF.